This T cell receptor beta chain was sequenced for a study of cytomegalovirus exposure and HLA in healthy donors. Overall study results and limits: Researchers counted roughly 160 TCR beta chains as cytomegalovirus-associated.

This CDR3 contains 16 residues. The germline CDR1 and CDR2 sequences are MGHRA and YSYEKL. The J segment lost 9 bases and the V segment lost 0 bases, leaving 6 bases of the junction unmatched. As regards this clone: Its antigen is not known.

Profiling relied on immunoSEQ multiplex PCR, and the TCRdb table lists in-frame clones only, not all of them. The data show 50,000 or so clones, 85% to 95% seen once. Material: PBMCs. V is TRBV4-1 and J is TRBJ1-6; 9 bases fit TRBD1. The clonotype was recovered from a woman in her late teens or twenties in good health and CMV-seropositive. CDR3 loop: CASSQEPQDRGSPLHF. In nucleotides, the CDR3 is TGCGCCAGCAGCCAAGAGCCCCAGGACAGGGGTTCACCCCTCCACTTT.